Listed below are T cell receptor beta chains from one sample, sequenced in a study of T cells after posttransplantation cyclophosphamide. Produced via immunoSEQ multiplex PCR; TCRdb's table is partial and in-frame only. The profile shows 7,000 to 10,000 clones, 70% to 90% of them singletons. Sequenced here: PBMCs, sampled after allogeneic stem cell transplant with posttransplant cyclophosphamide. The receptors were gathered from a female patient aged 35-55 years who received an allogeneic stem cell transplant from an unrelated donor, was CMV-positive, and had no GVHD. Some T cells may possibly be graft donor cells. Both conserved end residues are part of each CDR3. Fields, in order: D gene, clone size, V gene, J gene, CDR3 protein, CDR3 DNA. The D gene is left open where the match is weak. For some rows the clone size is stated as once, few or many, or as a class when expanded; others skip it.

TRBD1,-,TRBV10-1,TRBJ2-1,CASSEFPRGPSYNEQFF,TGCGCCAGCAGTGAGTTCCCAAGGGGGCCATCCTACAATGAGCAGTTCTTC
TRBD1,-,TRBV4-1,TRBJ1-2,CASSQGVRQGYGYTF,TGCGCCAGCAGCCAGGGCGTTAGACAGGGATATGGCTACACCTTC
-,once,TRBV19,TRBJ2-7,CASSMRVINEQYF,TGTGCCAGTAGTATGAGGGTGATCAACGAGCAGTACTTC
-,-,TRBV9,TRBJ2-2,CASSPHTGELFF,TGTGCCAGCAGCCCTCACACCGGGGAGCTGTTTTTT
TRBD2,-,TRBV15,TRBJ2-2,CATSRERTSGINTGELFF,TGTGCCACCAGCAGAGAAAGGACTAGCGGGATTAACACCGGGGAGCTGTTTTTT
-,once,TRBV6-1,TRBJ1-1,CASMTTYTEAFF,TGTGCCAGCATGACAACGTACACTGAAGCTTTCTTT
-,-,TRBV5-1,TRBJ2-5,CASSVEETQYF,TGCGCCAGCAGCGTAGAAGAGACCCAGTACTTC
TRBD1,-,TRBV5-1,TRBJ1-4,CASSPDRGVEKLFF,TGCGCCAGCAGCCCCGACAGGGGTGTTGAAAAACTGTTTTTT
TRBD1,-,TRBV6-4,TRBJ1-1,CASSPGGNTEAFF,TGTGCCAGCAGCCCAGGGGGAAACACTGAAGCTTTCTTT
-,-,TRBV7-2,TRBJ1-5,CASTLGIFGGINQPQHF,TGTGCCAGCACCTTAGGCATCTTTGGGGGGATTAATCAGCCCCAGCATTTT
TRBD2,-,TRBV6-5,TRBJ2-1,CASSSSGDYNEQFF,TGTGCCAGCAGTTCTAGCGGGGACTACAATGAGCAGTTCTTC
TRBD1,-,TRBV7-2,TRBJ1-4,CASSLFPPGTGNEKLFF,TGTGCCAGCAGCTTATTCCCTCCCGGGACAGGGAATGAAAAACTGTTTTTT
-,few,TRBV6-5,TRBJ1-3,CASSRGNTIYF,TGTGCCAGCTCTCGTGGAAACACCATATATTTT
TRBD1,-,TRBV5-1,TRBJ1-6,CASSGDRTYNSPLHF,TGCGCCAGCAGCGGGGACAGGACCTATAATTCACCCCTCCACTTT
TRBD2,-,TRBV7-2,TRBJ2-1,CASSSLSRLAGGSNNEQFF,TGTGCCAGCAGCTCCCTATCTAGACTAGCGGGGGGGTCCAACAATGAGCAGTTCTTC
-,-,TRBV2,TRBJ2-7,CASSPIYEQYF,TGTGCCAGCAGTCCTATCTACGAGCAGTACTTC
-,-,TRBV10-3,TRBJ1-2,CAISESTEGGYTF,TGTGCCATCAGTGAGTCGACTGAAGGAGGCTACACCTTC
-,-,TRBV6-5,TRBJ1-4,CASSWGSTNEKLFF,TGTGCCAGCAGTTGGGGCAGCACTAATGAAAAACTGTTTTTT
TRBD1,-,TRBV11-1,TRBJ1-2,CASSTGQGIGYGYTF,TGTGCCAGCAGCACTGGACAGGGTATCGGCTATGGCTACACCTTC
TRBD2,-,TRBV2,TRBJ2-7,CASVPAGDRYEQYF,TGTGCCAGCGTCCCGGCGGGGGACCGCTACGAGCAGTACTTC
-,once,TRBV11-2,TRBJ2-1,CASSLVQGSNEQFF,TGTGCCAGCAGCTTAGTGCAGGGTTCCAATGAGCAGTTCTTC
TRBD1,few,TRBV28,TRBJ1-1,CASSSTGTVNTEAFF,TGTGCCAGCAGTTCTACCGGGACAGTGAACACTGAAGCTTTCTTT
TRBD2,-,TRBV5-4,TRBJ2-7,CASSLAGKRGGVYEQYF,TGTGCCAGCAGCTTGGCCGGGAAGCGGGGGGGAGTCTACGAGCAGTACTTC
-,-,TRBV7-8,TRBJ2-5,CASSLEEGARGETQYF,TGTGCCAGCAGCTTAGAGGAGGGGGCGCGTGGAGAGACCCAGTACTTC
-,-,TRBV5-1,TRBJ1-1,CASSLQQANTEAFF,TGCGCCAGCAGCTTGCAACAGGCGAACACTGAAGCTTTCTTT
-,-,TRBV2,TRBJ2-1,CASSDATNYNEQFF,TGTGCCAGCAGTGACGCGACAAACTACAATGAGCAGTTCTTC
-,-,TRBV5-1,TRBJ1-5,CASSEQGNSNQPQHF,TGCGCCAGCAGTGAACAGGGAAATAGCAATCAGCCCCAGCATTTT
TRBD1,-,TRBV7-8,TRBJ2-2,CASSLARTGGHTGELFF,TGTGCCAGCAGCTTAGCAAGGACAGGGGGTCACACCGGGGAGCTGTTTTTT
-,-,TRBV6-5,TRBJ2-2,CASSPGLRDTGELFF,TGTGCCAGCAGCCCCGGACTTCGGGACACCGGGGAGCTGTTTTTT
TRBD2,-,TRBV5-1,TRBJ2-3,CASSSAGVRIATQYF,TGCGCCAGCAGCTCCGCGGGGGTCAGGATTGCTACGCAGTATTTT
-,once,TRBV10-3,TRBJ2-5,CAIAAGSPLGPQYF,TGTGCCATCGCGGCCGGGTCCCCTCTGGGGCCCCAGTACTTC
TRBD2,-,TRBV6-5,TRBJ2-3,CASKRTSGGAGTQYF,TGTGCCAGCAAACGGACTAGCGGGGGGGCGGGTACGCAGTATTTT
TRBD2,-,TRBV27,TRBJ2-7,CASSLLEAGGHREQYF,TGTGCCAGCAGTTTATTGGAAGCGGGGGGACATCGCGAGCAGTACTTC
-,few,TRBV20-1,TRBJ2-1,CSANTYNEQFF,TGCAGTGCTAACACCTACAATGAGCAGTTCTTC
TRBD1,-,TRBV7-2,TRBJ1-1,CASSPRGLDTEAFF,TGTGCCAGCAGCCCCAGGGGGCTGGACACTGAAGCTTTCTTT
-,-,TRBV7-9,TRBJ1-1,CASSLALYGGRNTEAFF,TGTGCCAGCAGCTTAGCACTTTACGGGGGGCGAAACACTGAAGCTTTCTTT